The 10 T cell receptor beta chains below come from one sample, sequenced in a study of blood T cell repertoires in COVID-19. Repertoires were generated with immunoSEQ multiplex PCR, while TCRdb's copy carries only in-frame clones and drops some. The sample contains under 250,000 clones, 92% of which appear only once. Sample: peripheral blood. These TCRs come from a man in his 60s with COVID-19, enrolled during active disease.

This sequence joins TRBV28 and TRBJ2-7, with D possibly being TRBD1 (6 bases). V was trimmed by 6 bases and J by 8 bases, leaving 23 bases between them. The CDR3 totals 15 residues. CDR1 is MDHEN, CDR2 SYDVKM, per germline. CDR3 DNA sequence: TGTGCCAGCAGCCCTAGACAGGACCTGCTACGAAAGCAGTACTTC. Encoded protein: CASSPRQDLLRKQYF.

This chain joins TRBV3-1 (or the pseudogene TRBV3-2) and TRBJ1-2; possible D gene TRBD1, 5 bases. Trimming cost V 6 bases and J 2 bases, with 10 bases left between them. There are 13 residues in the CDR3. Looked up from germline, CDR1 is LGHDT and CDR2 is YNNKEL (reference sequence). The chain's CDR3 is CASRLRGNYGYTF. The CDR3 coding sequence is TGTGCCAGCAGACTCCGGGGGAACTATGGCTACACCTTC.

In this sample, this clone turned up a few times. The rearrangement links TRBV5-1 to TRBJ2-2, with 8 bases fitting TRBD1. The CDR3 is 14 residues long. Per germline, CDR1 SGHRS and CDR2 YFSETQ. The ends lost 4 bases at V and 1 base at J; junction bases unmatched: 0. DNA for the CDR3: TGCGCCAGCAGCGGGACAGGGAACACCGGGGAGCTGTTTTTT. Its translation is CASSGTGNTGELFF.

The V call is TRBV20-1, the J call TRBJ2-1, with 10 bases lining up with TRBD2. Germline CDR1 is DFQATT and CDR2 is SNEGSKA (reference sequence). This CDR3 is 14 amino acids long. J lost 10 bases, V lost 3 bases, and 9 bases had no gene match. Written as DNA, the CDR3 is TGCAGTGCTAGTAGCGGGGGGCCGATTGGGGAGCAGTTCTTC. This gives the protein CSASSGGPIGEQFF.

This chain's CDR3 is CASRPTWGSDTQYF. Written as DNA, the CDR3 is TGTGCCAGCAGACCTACGTGGGGCTCAGATACGCAGTATTTT. V usage is TRBV4-2 and J usage is TRBJ2-3, with D possibly being TRBD1 (5 bases). The V gene's germline CDR1 is LGHNA and CDR2 YNFKEQ. The CDR3 totals 14 residues. V gave up 6 bases and J gave up 4 bases, with 14 bases separating them.

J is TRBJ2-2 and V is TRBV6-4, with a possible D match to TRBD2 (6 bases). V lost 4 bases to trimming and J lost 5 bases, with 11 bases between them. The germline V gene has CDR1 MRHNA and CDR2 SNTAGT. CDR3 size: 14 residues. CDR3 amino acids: CASSVLSGTGELFF. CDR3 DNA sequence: TGTGCCAGCAGTGTCCTTAGCGGAACCGGGGAGCTGTTTTTT.

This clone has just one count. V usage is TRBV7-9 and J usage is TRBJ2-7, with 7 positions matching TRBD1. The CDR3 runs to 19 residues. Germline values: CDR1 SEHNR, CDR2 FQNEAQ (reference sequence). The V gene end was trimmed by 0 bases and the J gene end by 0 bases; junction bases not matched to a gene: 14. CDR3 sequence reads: CASSLALALKQGSSYEQYF. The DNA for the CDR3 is TGTGCCAGCAGCTTAGCCCTAGCCTTGAAACAGGGGAGCTCCTACGAGCAGTACTTC.

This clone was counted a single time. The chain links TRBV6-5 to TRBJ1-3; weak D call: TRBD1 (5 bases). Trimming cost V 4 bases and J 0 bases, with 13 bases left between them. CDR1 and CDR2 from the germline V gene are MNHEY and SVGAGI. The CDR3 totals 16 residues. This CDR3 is CASSSAGYSSGNTIYF. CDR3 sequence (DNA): TGTGCCAGCAGTTCGGCAGGGTACTCCTCTGGAAACACCATATATTTT.

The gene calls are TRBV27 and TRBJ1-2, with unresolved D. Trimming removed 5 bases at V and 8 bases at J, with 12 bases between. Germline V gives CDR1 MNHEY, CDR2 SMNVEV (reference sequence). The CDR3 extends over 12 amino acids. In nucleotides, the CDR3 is TGTGCCAGCAGTGGTTCCGGAGGAGGCTACACCTTC. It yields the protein CASSGSGGGYTF.

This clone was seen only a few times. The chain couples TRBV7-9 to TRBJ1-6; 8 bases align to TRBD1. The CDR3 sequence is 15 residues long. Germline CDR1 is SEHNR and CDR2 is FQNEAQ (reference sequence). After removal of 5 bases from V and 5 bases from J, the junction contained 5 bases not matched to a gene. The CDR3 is CASSNGQGDNSPLHF. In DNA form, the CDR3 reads TGTGCCAGCAGCAACGGACAGGGCGATAATTCACCCCTCCACTTT.